This T cell receptor (beta chain) derives from a study of T cell repertoires in cytomegalovirus infection. The study's findings and limits: HLA-C-restricted CMV-specific TCR beta clonotypes prevailed in the ex vivo response. Of the TCR beta families, the public ones yielded a cumulative frequency that identified carriers of CMV plus the relevant HLA.

This clonotype was counted ten times or more. The antigen remains unidentified. TCRdb called the reads again in MiXCR, with one record for every CDR3 protein. The profile covers about 240,000 distinct CDR3 sequences, with about 5.9% appearing a single time and 5.5% to 6.5% taken by the ten largest. The sequencing sample was made of PBMCs. The TCR was taken from a human donor in good health (CMV status not recorded). Some clones in this sample may be carry-over from other donors' samples.

The CDR3 sequence is CASSLGRTIKNIQYF. CDR3 nucleotides: TGTGCCAGCAGCTTGGGACGGACAATTAAAAACATTCAGTACTTC. The chain recombines TRBV7-2 with TRBJ2-4; D may be TRBD1 or TRBD2 (5 bases each). The CDR3 loop spans 15 amino acids. Germline CDR1 and CDR2: SGHTA and FQGNSA. V was shortened by 3 bases and J by 4 bases, with 13 bases between the two germline ends.